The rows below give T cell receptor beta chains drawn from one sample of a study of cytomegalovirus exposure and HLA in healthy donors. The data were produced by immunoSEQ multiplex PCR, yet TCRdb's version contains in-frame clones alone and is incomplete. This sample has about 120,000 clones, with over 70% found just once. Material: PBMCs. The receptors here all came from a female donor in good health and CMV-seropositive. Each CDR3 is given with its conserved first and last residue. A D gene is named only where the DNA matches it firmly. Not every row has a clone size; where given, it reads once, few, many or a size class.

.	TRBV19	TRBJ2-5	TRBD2	TGTGCCACCGGGAGCGGGGGGGCCCCAGAGACCCAGTACTTC	CATGSGGAPETQYF
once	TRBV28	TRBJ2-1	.	TGTGCCAGCACCCTCGATTTGGGGCCCTACAATGAGCAGTTCTTC	CASTLDLGPYNEQFF
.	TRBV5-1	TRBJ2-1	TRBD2	TGCGCCAGCAGCTTGGGAGGCGGGGGTGGCAATGAGCAGTTCTTC	CASSLGGGGGNEQFF
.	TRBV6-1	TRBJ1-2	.	TGTGCCAGCAGTGGACAAGAGCTCTATGGCTACACCTTC	CASSGQELYGYTF
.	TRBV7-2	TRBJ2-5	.	TGTGCCAGCAGCTGGACAGTCCAAGAGACCCAGTACTTC	CASSWTVQETQYF
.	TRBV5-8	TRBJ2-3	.	TGTGCCAGCACCGAGAGACAGGGAGGAGTGTACACAGATACGCAGTATTTT	CASTERQGGVYTDTQYF
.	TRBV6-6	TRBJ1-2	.	TGTGCCAGCAACCCCGGGGGGATTGGCTACACCTTC	CASNPGGIGYTF
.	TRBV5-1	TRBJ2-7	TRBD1	TGCGCCAGCAGCCTCAGACAGGGGGCTGAGGAGCAGTACTTC	CASSLRQGAEEQYF
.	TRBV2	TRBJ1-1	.	TGTGCCAGCAGTGCTCAGGGGTTAGGGTTCTTT	CASSAQGLGFF
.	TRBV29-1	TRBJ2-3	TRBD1	TGCAGCGTTGTATGGACAGGGGCGTCAGATACGCAGTATTTT	CSVVWTGASDTQYF
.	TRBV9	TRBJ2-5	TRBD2	TGTGCCAGCAGCCCGCCCGCACTAGCGGGGGAGGAAGAGACCCAGTACTTC	CASSPPALAGEEETQYF
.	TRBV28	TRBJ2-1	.	TGTGCCAGCAGTTTTCCCGGACAGTATAATGAGCAGTTCTTC	CASSFPGQYNEQFF
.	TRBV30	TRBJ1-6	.	TGTGCCTGGAGTGTACCCATTGGGGCCAATTCACCCCTCCACTTT	CAWSVPIGANSPLHF
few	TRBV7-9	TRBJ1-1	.	TGTGCCAGCAGCTTACAGGGGCCTGAAGCTTTCTTT	CASSLQGPEAFF
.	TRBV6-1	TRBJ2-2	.	TGTGCCAGCAGTGAGAGTTCAGGGACCGGGGAGCTGTTTTTT	CASSESSGTGELFF
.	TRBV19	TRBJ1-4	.	TGTGCCAGTAGTATCTGGGGCGGTGATGAAAAACTGTTTTTT	CASSIWGGDEKLFF
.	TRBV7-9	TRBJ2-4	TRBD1	TGTGCCAGCAGCTCACAGGGGGTGATTCAGTACTTC	CASSSQGVIQYF
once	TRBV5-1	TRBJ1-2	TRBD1	TGCGCCAGCAGCCCCACCGGACAGGAACTGAACTATGGCTACACCTTC	CASSPTGQELNYGYTF
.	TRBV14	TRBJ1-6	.	TGTGCCAGCAGCCCACTTACAGGATCCTATAATTCACCCCTCCACTTT	CASSPLTGSYNSPLHF
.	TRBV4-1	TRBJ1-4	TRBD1	TGCGCCAGCAGCTGGGGACTACAGGGGGCTGGTGAAAAACTGTTTTTT	CASSWGLQGAGEKLFF
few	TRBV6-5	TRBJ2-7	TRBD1	TGTGCCAGCAGTTCCTCGACAGGGTCCTACGAGCAGTACTTC	CASSSSTGSYEQYF
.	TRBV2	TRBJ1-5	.	TGTGCCAGCAGCAGGTTAAGGGGATCTAGCAATCAGCCCCAGCATTTT	CASSRLRGSSNQPQHF
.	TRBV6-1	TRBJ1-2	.	TGTGCCAGCAGTGAAGCCCCAGGGCTGGGCTATGGCTACACCTTC	CASSEAPGLGYGYTF
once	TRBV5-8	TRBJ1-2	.	TGTGCCAGCAGCCCTATTAATGGCTACACCTTC	CASSPINGYTF
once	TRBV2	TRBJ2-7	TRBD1	TGTGCCAGCAGCGAAGGGGACAGAAGGTACGAGCAGTACTTC	CASSEGDRRYEQYF
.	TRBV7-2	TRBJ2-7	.	TGTGCCAGCAGCTTAGTGGCGGGAAACGAGCAGTACTTT	CASSLVAGNEQYF
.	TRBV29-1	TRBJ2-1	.	TGCAGCGTTGCCCCAAGGACACCTTACAATGAGCAGTTCTTC	CSVAPRTPYNEQFF